This TCR beta chain was sequenced in a study of blood T cell repertoires in COVID-19 (dated by TCRdb to about 2020). Turning to the overall study: Samples covering the acute and convalescent phases of COVID-19 were provided by collaborators in the United States, Italy and Spain. HLA class I and class II types, where available, came from metadata supplied by the sample provider rather than from assay-based typing. The repertoires were made available in a free public database intended to serve as a resource for research on the immune response to SARS-CoV-2. The dataset comprised deeply sampled blood TCRbeta repertoires from subjects exposed to, actively infected with, or recovered from COVID-19. Sample metadata almost always included a de-identified subject ID, COVID-19 status, age in years and sex. The material from the prospective study consisted of cDNA or gDNA derived from T cells, B-cell-depleted T cells, or PBMCs. Samples came from the ongoing ImmuneRACE study (first 160 participants) plus 1,254 subjects from 6 global collaborators. What the study reported, not specific to this receptor: Clinical and demographic metadata were provided uncurated, with the amount varying by source and participant.

The CDR3 goes from the cysteine to the phenylalanine over 16 residues. Of the read, only the CDR3 DNA is kept; its 48 bases are in frame from base 1. V is pared back by 0 bases and J by 2 bases, with 11 bases lying between the germline termini. For CDR1 and CDR2, the germline V gene lists SNHLY and FYNNEI. Concerning this clone itself: Its binding antigen is unknown. No per-base quality is available; no much larger clone lies one base away.

The immunoSEQ Assay, a bias-controlled multiplex PCR, was used to amplify TCRbeta CDR3 regions from genomic DNA. The authors' pipeline ran thus. Nucleated cell counts per sample were estimated from amplification of reference gene primers within the assay. To quantify the absolute abundance of each unique TCRbeta CDR3 rearrangement, sequence reads were collapsed and filtered. For each sample, productive Simpson clonality was calculated as the square root of Simpson's diversity index across productive rearrangements. TCRdb limited this immuneACCESS table to in-frame rearrangements with V and J called. A share of clones is missing; checked studies link under half to unresolved V genes, and the rest is unexplained. That table gives V, J and clone size, and the DNA gave D and trimming. The sample table contains roughly 110,000 clones; only one count was recorded for roughly nine tenths of them. 3.5% to 5.5% of the sample is taken by the ten largest.

The collaborating institutions used their own protocols to collect whole blood in K2EDTA tubes. For TCRbeta analysis, collaborators shipped samples in one of three forms: frozen whole blood, isolated PBMCs, or DNA extracted from either of those sample types. Here the chain combines TRBV2 and TRBJ1-5, and possibly TRBD1, on 6 matching bases. Input material: peripheral blood. The sequence came from a middle-aged man with acute or convalescent COVID-19. CDR3 sequence: CASSEATNRGNQPQHF. The DNA sequence reads TGTGCCAGCAGTGAAGCGACTAACAGGGGCAATCAGCCCCAGCATTTT.